Each of the 23 T cell receptor beta chains below was sequenced from the same sample in a study of PD-1 blockade in classical Hodgkin lymphoma. The table came from immunoSEQ multiplex PCR; TCRdb's copy has only in-frame clones and leaves some out. The sample contains around 46,000 clones, around 91% of which appear only once. The time point here: cycle 4 day 1 (C4D1), after 5 to 7 weeks of nivolumab. Every one of the patients relapsed after autologous stem cell transplantation (brentuximab vedotin exposure was variable). The sample in question was peripheral blood mononuclear cells (PBMCs), obtained before the fourth cycle of nivolumab. The receptors originated from a human donor with classical Hodgkin lymphoma.

The chain recombines TRBV4-1 with TRBJ2-2; 14 positions match TRBD2. After removal of 3 bases from V and 0 bases from J, the junction contained 6 bases not matched to a gene. Germline V gene data show CDR1 as MGHRA and CDR2 as YSYEKL. This CDR3 contains 19 residues. This CDR3 is CASSHGGLAGGSNTGELFF. In DNA form, the CDR3 reads TGCGCCAGCAGCCACGGTGGACTAGCGGGAGGCTCGAACACCGGGGAGCTGTTTTTT.

The chain couples TRBV14 to TRBJ2-7; D may be TRBD1 (6 bases). This CDR3 comprises 11 residues. CDR1 is SGHDN, CDR2 FVKESK, per germline. Between the trimmed V and J ends, which lost 5 bases and 7 bases, there was a span of 9 bases. The CDR3 DNA reads TGTGCCAGCAGCTATACAGGGGAGCAGTACTTC. Translation gives CASSYTGEQYF.

This chain uses TRBV12-5 with TRBJ1-5; 7 positions match TRBD1. The CDR3 has 14 residues. V lost 2 bases and J lost 4; bases outside the gene matches: 2. Germline lookup yields CDR1 LGHNT and CDR2 FRNRAP. The CDR3 sequence: CASGLTTGNQPQHF. The CDR3 DNA follows: TGTGCTAGTGGTTTGACGACAGGGAATCAGCCCCAGCATTTT.

J is TRBJ1-3 and V is TRBV4-1, with a possible D match to TRBD1 (5 bases). This CDR3 spans 16 amino acids. Deletions cut 2 bases from V and 4 bases from J, with 15 bases between. Looked up from germline, CDR1 is MGHRA and CDR2 is YSYEKL. CDR3 protein: CASSQPKGVSGNTIYF. The CDR3 DNA reads TGCGCCAGCAGCCAACCCAAAGGGGTATCCGGAAACACCATATATTTT.

The CDR3 DNA reads as TGCGCCAGCTTGAGGACTAGCGGGAGCATCGATACGCAGTATTTT. This encodes CASLRTSGSIDTQYF. The gene calls are TRBV5-1 and TRBJ2-3; 13 bases agree with TRBD2. This CDR3 has 15 amino acids. Germline V lookup: CDR1 SGHRS, CDR2 YFSETQ. Trimming removed 7 bases from V and 6 bases from J; junction bases left unmatched: 8.

The gene calls are TRBV28 and TRBJ2-1, with 9 nucleotides matching TRBD1. Trimming cost V 2 bases and J 5 bases; bases outside gene matches: 4. CDR3 length equals 15 residues. The germline CDR1 and CDR2 sequences are MDHEN and SYDVKM. CDR3 DNA sequence: TGTGCCAGCAGTTTACCCGGGACAGGGAACAATGAGCAGTTCTTC. Translated, it gives CASSLPGTGNNEQFF.

The chain uses TRBV6-4 and TRBJ2-5; TRBD2 matches 7 bases. Per germline, CDR1 MRHNA and CDR2 SNTAGT. This CDR3 contains 16 residues. With V trimmed by 0 bases and J by 1 base, 5 bases remained unmatched. The CDR3 nucleotides read TGTGCCAGCAGTGACTCTGCTAGCGGAGGCCAAGAGACCCAGTACTTC. Amino acid sequence: CASSDSASGGQETQYF.

The chain carries TRBV6-1 and TRBJ1-4; 9 bases are shared with TRBD1. This CDR3 is built from 15 residues. Germline V gene lookup returns CDR1 MNHNS and CDR2 SASEGT. V shed 7 bases and J 0 bases; nucleotides not matched to a gene: 3. CDR3 amino acids: CASIRQGATNEKLFF. The CDR3 DNA reads TGTGCCAGCATTCGACAGGGGGCAACTAATGAAAAACTGTTTTTT.

This clone was detected a few times. CDR3 loop: CASSSGSLTGELFF. The CDR3 nucleotides read TGTGCCAGCAGTTCCGGGTCTCTCACCGGGGAGCTGTTTTTT. J is TRBJ2-2 and V is TRBV6-4; D gene ambiguous. Germline assignment: CDR1 MRHNA and CDR2 SNTAGT. V shed 5 bases and J shed 4 bases, with 11 bases lying between them. The CDR3 runs 14 residues.

This clone showed up just once. The gene calls are TRBV6-1 and TRBJ2-7; tentative D call: TRBD2 (6 bases). The CDR3 has 18 residues. The V gene lost 3 bases and the J gene lost 3 bases, with 24 bases spanning the gap. Germline V gene data show CDR1 as MNHNS and CDR2 as SASEGT. The CDR3 loop is CASSESTLWDSGLYEQYF. The CDR3 region has the DNA TGTGCCAGCAGTGAGTCAACCCTCTGGGACTCCGGACTCTACGAGCAGTACTTC.

This chain connects TRBV30 to TRBJ1-6, with TRBD1 matching 7 bases. There are 15 residues in the CDR3. CDR1 and CDR2 from the germline V gene are GTSNPN and SVGIG (reference sequence). Trimming at V came to 0 bases and at J to 7 bases, leaving 6 bases not matched to a gene. CDR3: CAWSVGQVINSPLHF. The CDR3 DNA follows: TGTGCCTGGAGTGTAGGACAGGTGATAAATTCACCCCTCCACTTT.

This chain joins TRBV2 and TRBJ1-3, with D possibly TRBD1 on 5 matching bases. With 11 bases removed from V and 0 bases from J, the gap between germline ends came to 11 bases. The CDR3 spans 13 residues. The germline CDR1 and CDR2 sequences are SNHLY and FYNNEI. The CDR3 here is CAAGRFSGNTIYF. CDR3 DNA sequence: TGTGCCGCAGGGCGGTTCTCTGGAAACACCATATATTTT.

The chain employs TRBV5-1 and TRBJ1-5, with a tentative D call TRBD1 (6 bases). Trimming shortened V by 4 bases and J by 0 bases, and 11 bases separated the two germline ends. The CDR3 loop spans 15 amino acids. CDR1 and CDR2 from the germline V gene are SGHRS and YFSETQ. CDR3 sequence reads: CASSVQGYSNQPQHF. In DNA form, the CDR3 reads TGCGCCAGCAGCGTGCAGGGGTATAGCAATCAGCCCCAGCATTTT.

This chain connects TRBV19 to TRBJ1-2; 8 nucleotides align to TRBD1. CDR3 length: 14 amino acids. J was trimmed by 4 bases and V by 6 bases; bases with no gene match: 7. CDR1 and CDR2 from the germline V gene are LNHDA and SQIVND (reference sequence). The chain's CDR3 is CASRETGVGYGYTF. In DNA, the CDR3 is TGTGCCAGTAGAGAGACAGGGGTTGGCTATGGCTACACCTTC.

Written as DNA, the CDR3 is TGTGCCACCAGCAGAGGTGACAGGGTGGGTGGCTACACCTTC. It specifies CATSRGDRVGGYTF. The chain combines TRBV15 with TRBJ1-2; TRBD1 agrees at 7 bases. Looked up from germline, CDR1 is LNHNV and CDR2 is YYDKDF (reference sequence). The CDR3 has 14 amino acids. With V trimmed by 1 base and J by 7 bases, 6 bases remained unmatched.

V gene TRBV27 combines with J gene TRBJ1-5; weak D call: TRBD1 (5 bases). Trimming stripped 5 bases from V and 1 base from J, with 24 bases between. Germline lookup yields CDR1 MNHEY and CDR2 SMNVEV (reference sequence). This CDR3 is 19 amino acids long. The CDR3 bases are TGTGCCAGCAGTCCCGAAAAACCCTGGGGCCCCAGGAGCAATCAGCCCCAGCATTTT. Amino acids: CASSPEKPWGPRSNQPQHF.

This clone was observed once. This chain connects TRBV10-3 to TRBJ2-7; 11 bases line up with TRBD2. CDR3 length equals 17 residues. J was trimmed by 7 bases and V by 1 base; bases with no gene match: 12. Germline V gene data show CDR1 as ENHRY and CDR2 as SYGVKD. CDR3 coding DNA: TGTGCCATCAGTGAGTTCCCGCAACTAGCGGGAGAAGGAGAGCAGTACTTC. As protein: CAISEFPQLAGEGEQYF.

This chain links TRBV7-8 with TRBJ2-1, with 10 bases lining up with TRBD2. With V trimmed by 2 bases and J by 7 bases, 5 bases remained unmatched. Germline assignment: CDR1 SGHVS and CDR2 FQNEAQ. This CDR3 comprises 15 residues. The CDR3: CASSLWSGRVNEQFF. The CDR3 DNA reads TGTGCCAGCAGCTTATGGAGCGGGAGGGTTAATGAGCAGTTCTTC.

V usage is TRBV6-1 and J usage is TRBJ2-7; 10 bases are a match to TRBD1. There are 15 residues in the CDR3. CDR1 MNHNS and CDR2 SASEGT come from the germline V gene. V was clipped by 4 bases and J by 5 bases; unmatched bases: 8. The CDR3 reads CASSGRTGGSDEQYF. DNA for the CDR3: TGTGCCAGCAGTGGGAGGACAGGGGGTAGCGACGAGCAGTACTTC.

The rearrangement uses TRBV19 and TRBJ2-1; D gene ambiguous. Deletions cut 6 bases from V and 6 bases from J, with 6 bases between. In germline, CDR1 is LNHDA, CDR2 SQIVND (reference sequence). The CDR3 is 11 amino acids. CDR3 loop: CASSLVNEQFF. The CDR3 bases are TGTGCCAGTAGCCTCGTCAATGAGCAGTTCTTC.

This chain uses TRBV27 with TRBJ2-7; D tentatively reads TRBD1 or TRBD2 (5 bases each). The CDR3 has 15 amino acids. Germline V gene sequence: CDR1 MNHEY, CDR2 SMNVEV (reference sequence). Trimming removed 5 bases from V and 1 base from J, with 15 bases in between. For the CDR3, the DNA is TGTGCCAGCAGTCCGTCCGAGGGGCCGTCCTACGAGCAGTACTTC. Protein sequence: CASSPSEGPSYEQYF.

The chain carries TRBV27 and TRBJ2-3; 12 bases align to TRBD2. CDR1 and CDR2 (germline): MNHEY, SMNVEV (reference sequence). The CDR3 has 16 amino acids. Trimming at V came to 5 bases and at J to 4 bases, leaving 7 bases not matched to a gene. DNA for the CDR3: TGTGCCAGCAGTCCCCGACTAGCGGGAGAACCAGATACGCAGTATTTT. This encodes CASSPRLAGEPDTQYF.

The gene calls are TRBV6-5 and TRBJ1-4, with 7 bases aligning to TRBD1. After removal of 1 base from V and 8 bases from J, the junction contained 7 bases not matched to a gene. CDR1 is MNHEY, CDR2 SVGAGI, per germline. This CDR3 contains 15 residues. The CDR3 is CASSYWRGQGEKLFF. In nucleotides, the CDR3 is TGTGCCAGCAGTTACTGGAGGGGGCAGGGGGAAAAACTGTTTTTT.